Detailed here is one TCR beta chain. What it recognizes is unknown. Generated by immunoSEQ multiplex PCR, the TCRdb table keeps only in-frame clones and is missing some. Counted here are a few million clones, 85% to 95% occurring once; the ten biggest clones make up approximately 0.39%. This sample stems from a study of shared clonotypes between healthy human individuals. The CDR3 covers 15 residues. The germline CDR1 and CDR2 sequences are LNHDA and SQIVND (reference sequence). The V and J ends lost 5 bases and 1 base respectively, with 14 bases between them. Study-level results: Among the subsets, naive ones generally showed larger estimated richness than memory ones. Donor clonotype sharing was expected to depend on sequencing depth.

The sequence came from a man aged 18 to 29 in good health. Some clones in this sample may be carry-over from other donors' samples. The specimen was naive CD4+ T cells from PBMCs. As for subset: CD45RA+ positively selected. The rearrangement joins TRBV19 to TRBJ2-5; no reliable D call. CDR3 region: CASSGMVGRQETQYF. CDR3 nucleotides: TGTGCCAGTAGTGGAATGGTGGGCCGCCAAGAGACCCAGTACTTC.